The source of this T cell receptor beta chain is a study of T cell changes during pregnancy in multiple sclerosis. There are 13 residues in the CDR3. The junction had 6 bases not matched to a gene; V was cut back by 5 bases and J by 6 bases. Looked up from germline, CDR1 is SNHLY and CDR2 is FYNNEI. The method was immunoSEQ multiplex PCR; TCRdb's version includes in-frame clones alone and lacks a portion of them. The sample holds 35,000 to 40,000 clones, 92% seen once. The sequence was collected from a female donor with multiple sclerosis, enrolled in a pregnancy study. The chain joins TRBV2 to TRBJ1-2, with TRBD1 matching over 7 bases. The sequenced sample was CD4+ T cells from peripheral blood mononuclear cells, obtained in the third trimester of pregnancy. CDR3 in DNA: TGTGCCAGCAGTTATACAGGGGAAAATGGCTACACCTTC. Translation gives CASSYTGENGYTF.